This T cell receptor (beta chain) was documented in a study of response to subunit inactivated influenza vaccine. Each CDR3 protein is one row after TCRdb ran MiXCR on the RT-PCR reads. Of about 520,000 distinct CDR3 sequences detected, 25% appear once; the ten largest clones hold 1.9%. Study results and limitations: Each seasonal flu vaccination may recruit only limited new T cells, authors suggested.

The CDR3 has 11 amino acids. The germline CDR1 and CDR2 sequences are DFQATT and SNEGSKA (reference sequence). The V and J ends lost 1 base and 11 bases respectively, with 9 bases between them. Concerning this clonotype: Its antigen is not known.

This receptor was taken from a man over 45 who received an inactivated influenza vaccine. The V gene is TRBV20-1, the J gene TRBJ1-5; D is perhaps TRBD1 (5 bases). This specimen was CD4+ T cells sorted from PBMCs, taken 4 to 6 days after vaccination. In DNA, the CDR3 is TGCAGTGCTAGAGGCGGAGGGGCCCAGCATTTT. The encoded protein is CSARGGGAQHF.